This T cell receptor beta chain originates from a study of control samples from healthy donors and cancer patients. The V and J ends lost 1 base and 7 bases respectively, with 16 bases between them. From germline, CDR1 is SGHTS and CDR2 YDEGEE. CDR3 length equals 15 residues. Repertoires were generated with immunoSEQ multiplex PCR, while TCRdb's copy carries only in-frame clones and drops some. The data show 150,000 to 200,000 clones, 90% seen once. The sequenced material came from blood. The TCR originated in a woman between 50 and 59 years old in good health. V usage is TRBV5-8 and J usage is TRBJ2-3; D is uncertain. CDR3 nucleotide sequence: TGTGCCAGCAGCTTGAGTTGGTCCCAGACGAATACGCAGTATTTT. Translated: CASSLSWSQTNTQYF.